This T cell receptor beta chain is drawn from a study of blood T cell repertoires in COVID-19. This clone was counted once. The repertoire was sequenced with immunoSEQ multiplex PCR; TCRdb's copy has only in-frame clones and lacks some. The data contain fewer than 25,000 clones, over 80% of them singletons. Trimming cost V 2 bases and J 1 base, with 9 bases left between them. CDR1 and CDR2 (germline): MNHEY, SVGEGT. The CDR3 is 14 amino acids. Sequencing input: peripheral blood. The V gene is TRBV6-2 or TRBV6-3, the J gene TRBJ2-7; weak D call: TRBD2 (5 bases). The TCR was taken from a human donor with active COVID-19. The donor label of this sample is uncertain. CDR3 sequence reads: CASSYGRLSYEQYF. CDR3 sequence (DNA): TGTGCCAGCAGTTACGGCAGACTATCCTACGAGCAGTACTTC.